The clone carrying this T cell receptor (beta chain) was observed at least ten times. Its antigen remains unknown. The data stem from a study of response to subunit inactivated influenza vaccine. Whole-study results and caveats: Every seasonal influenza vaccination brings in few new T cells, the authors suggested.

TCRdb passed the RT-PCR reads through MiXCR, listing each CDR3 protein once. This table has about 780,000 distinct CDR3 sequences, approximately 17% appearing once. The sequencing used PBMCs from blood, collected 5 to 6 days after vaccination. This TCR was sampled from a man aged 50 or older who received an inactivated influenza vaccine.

The DNA of the CDR3 is TGCAGTGCTAGGCGGGACAGGGAAGGCACAGATACGCAGTATTTT. Its protein product is CSARRDREGTDTQYF. This chain uses TRBV20-1 with TRBJ2-3; TRBD1 matches 9 bases. Trimming removed 3 bases from V and 1 base from J; junction bases left unmatched: 5. This CDR3 spans 15 amino acids. Germline assignment: CDR1 DFQATT and CDR2 SNEGSKA (reference sequence).